This entry concerns a single T cell receptor (beta chain). This CDR3 region has 14 residues. The V and J ends lost 0 bases and 8 bases respectively, with 12 bases between them. Germline V gene sequence: CDR1 LNHNV, CDR2 YYDKDF (reference sequence). This sample is drawn from a study of blood T cell repertoires in COVID-19. Original methodology: Nucleated cell number was recorded as an estimate derived from reference gene primer amplification. The table came from immunoSEQ multiplex PCR; TCRdb's copy has only in-frame clones and leaves some out. V and J calls and clone size are given by that table; D and trimming were obtained from the DNA. The repertoire has about 90,000 clones, about 91% of them found once; the top ten carry less than 2.5%.

The sequence derives from a human donor with active COVID-19. The donor label of this sample is uncertain. Material: peripheral blood. The chain links TRBV15 to TRBJ2-3; weak D call: TRBD2 (5 bases). The CDR3 reads CATSRDKGAVTQYF. CDR3 sequence (DNA): TGTGCCACCAGCAGAGATAAGGGAGCGGTTACGCAGTATTTT.